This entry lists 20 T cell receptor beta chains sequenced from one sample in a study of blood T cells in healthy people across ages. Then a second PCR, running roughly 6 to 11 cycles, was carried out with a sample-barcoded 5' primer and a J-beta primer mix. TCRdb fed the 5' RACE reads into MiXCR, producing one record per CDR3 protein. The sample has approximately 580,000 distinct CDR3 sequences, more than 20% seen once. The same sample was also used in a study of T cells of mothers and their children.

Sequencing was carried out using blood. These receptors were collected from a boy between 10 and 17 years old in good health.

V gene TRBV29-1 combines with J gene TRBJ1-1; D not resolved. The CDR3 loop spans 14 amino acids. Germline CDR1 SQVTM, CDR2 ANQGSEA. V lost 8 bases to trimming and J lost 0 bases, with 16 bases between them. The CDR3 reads CSFGRISMNTEAFF. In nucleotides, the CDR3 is TGCAGCTTTGGACGGATTAGCATGAACACTGAAGCTTTCTTT. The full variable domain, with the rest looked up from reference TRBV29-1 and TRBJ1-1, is SAVISQKPSRDICQRGTSLTIQCQVDSQVTMMFWYRQQPGQSLTLIATANQGSEATYESGFVIDKFPISRPNLTFSTLTVSNMSPEDSSIYLCSFGRISMNTEAFFGQGTRLTVV.

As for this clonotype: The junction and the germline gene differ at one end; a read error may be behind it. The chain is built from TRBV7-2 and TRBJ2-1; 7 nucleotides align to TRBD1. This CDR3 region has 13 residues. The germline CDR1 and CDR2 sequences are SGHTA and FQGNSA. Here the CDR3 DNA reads TGTGCCAGCAGCTCTAGAGGGGGCAATGAGCAGTCCTTC. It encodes CASSSRGGNEQSF.

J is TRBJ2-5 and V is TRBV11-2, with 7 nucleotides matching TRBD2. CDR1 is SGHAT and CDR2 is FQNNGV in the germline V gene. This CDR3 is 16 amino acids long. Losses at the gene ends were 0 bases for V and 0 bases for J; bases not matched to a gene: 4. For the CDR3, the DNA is TGTGCCAGCAGCTTAGATTTTAGCGGGTACCAAGAGACCCAGTACTTC. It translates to CASSLDFSGYQETQYF.

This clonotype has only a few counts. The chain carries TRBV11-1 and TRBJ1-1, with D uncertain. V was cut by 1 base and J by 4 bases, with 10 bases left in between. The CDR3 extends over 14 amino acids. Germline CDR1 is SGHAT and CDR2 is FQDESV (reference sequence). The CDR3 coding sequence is TGTGCCAGCAGCTTAGAGACCCTTGGCACTGAAGCTTTCTTT. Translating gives CASSLETLGTEAFF. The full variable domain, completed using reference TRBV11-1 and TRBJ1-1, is EAEVAQSPRYKITEKSQAVAFWCDPISGHATLYWYRQILGQGPELLVQFQDESVVDDSQLPKDRFSAERLKGVDSTLKIQPAELGDSAMYLCASSLETLGTEAFFGQGTRLTVV.

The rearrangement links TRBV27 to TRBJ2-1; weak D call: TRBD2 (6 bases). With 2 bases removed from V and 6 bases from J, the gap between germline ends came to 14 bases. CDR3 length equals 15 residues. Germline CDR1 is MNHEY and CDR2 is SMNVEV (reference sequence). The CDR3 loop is CASSLGGEYRNEQFF. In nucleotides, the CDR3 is TGTGCCAGCAGTTTAGGCGGGGAGTACCGCAATGAGCAGTTCTTC.

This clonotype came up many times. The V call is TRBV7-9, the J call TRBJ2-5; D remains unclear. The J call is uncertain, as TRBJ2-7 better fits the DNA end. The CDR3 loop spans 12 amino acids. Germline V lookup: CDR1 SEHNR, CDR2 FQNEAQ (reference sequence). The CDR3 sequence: CASSLVDYEQYF. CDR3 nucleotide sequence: TGTGCCAGCAGCTTAGTAGACTACGAGCAGTACTTC.

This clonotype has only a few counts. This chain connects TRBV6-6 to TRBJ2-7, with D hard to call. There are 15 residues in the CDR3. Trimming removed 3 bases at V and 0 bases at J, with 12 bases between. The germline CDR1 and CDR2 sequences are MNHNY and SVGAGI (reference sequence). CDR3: CASSYRQSHSYEQYF. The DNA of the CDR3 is TGTGCCAGCAGTTATCGCCAGAGTCACTCCTACGAGCAGTACTTC.

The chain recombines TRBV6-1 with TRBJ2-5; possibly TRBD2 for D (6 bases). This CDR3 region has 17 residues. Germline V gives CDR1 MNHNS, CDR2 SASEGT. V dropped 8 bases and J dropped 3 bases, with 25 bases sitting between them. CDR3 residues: CASSGAGPGTPEETQYF. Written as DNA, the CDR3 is TGTGCCAGCTCGGGCGCGGGTCCCGGGACTCCAGAAGAGACCCAGTACTTC.

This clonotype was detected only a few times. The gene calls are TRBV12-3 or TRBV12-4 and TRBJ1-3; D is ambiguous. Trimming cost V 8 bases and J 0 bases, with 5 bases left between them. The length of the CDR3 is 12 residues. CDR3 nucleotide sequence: TGTGCCAGCGCAGCCTCTGGAAACACCATATATTTT. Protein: CASAASGNTIYF.

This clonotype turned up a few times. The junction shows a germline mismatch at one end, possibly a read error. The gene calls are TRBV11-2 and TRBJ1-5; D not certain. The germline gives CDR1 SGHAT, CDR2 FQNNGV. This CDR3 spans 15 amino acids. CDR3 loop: CASSLDGGSNRPQHF. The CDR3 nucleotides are TGTGCCAGCAGCTTAGATGGAGGTAGCAATCGGCCCCAGCATTTT.

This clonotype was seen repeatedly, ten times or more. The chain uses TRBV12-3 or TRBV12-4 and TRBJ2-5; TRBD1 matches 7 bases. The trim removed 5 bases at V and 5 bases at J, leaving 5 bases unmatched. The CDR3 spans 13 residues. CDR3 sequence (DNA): TGTGCCAGCAGTCGGGACAGTGGGGAGACCCAGTACTTC. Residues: CASSRDSGETQYF.

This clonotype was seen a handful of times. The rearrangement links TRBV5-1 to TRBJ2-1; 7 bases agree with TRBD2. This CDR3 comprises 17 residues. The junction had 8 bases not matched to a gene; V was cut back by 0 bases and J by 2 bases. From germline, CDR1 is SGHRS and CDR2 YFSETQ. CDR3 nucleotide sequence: TGCGCCAGCAGCTTGGACGCGGGAGAACCACCCTACAATGAGCAGTTCTTC. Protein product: CASSLDAGEPPYNEQFF.

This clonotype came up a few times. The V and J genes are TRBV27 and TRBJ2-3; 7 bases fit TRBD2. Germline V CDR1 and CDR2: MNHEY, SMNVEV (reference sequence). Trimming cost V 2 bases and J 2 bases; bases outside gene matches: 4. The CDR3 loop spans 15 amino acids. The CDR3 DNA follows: TGTGCCAGCAGTTTAACTAGCGCCTTCACAGATACGCAGTATTTT. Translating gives CASSLTSAFTDTQYF.

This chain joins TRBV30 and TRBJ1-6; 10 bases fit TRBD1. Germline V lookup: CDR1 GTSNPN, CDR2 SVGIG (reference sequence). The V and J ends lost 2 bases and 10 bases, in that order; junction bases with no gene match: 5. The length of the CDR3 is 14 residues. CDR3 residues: CAWSTGTGDSPLHF. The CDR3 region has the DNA TGTGCCTGGAGTACCGGGACAGGGGACTCACCCCTCCACTTT.

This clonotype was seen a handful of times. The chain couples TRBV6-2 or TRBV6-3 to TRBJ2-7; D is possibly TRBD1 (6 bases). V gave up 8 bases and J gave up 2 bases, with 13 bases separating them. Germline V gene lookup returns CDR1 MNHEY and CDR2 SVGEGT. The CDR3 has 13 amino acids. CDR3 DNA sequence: TGTGCCAGCCTCTCAGGACAGCCCTACGAGCAGTACTTC. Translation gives CASLSGQPYEQYF.

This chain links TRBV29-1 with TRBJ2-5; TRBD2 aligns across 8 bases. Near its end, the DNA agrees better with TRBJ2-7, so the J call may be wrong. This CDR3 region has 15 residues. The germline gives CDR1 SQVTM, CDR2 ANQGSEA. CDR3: CSVEPLNGRAYEQYF. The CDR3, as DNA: TGCAGCGTTGAACCCCTTAACGGGAGGGCCTACGAGCAGTACTTC.

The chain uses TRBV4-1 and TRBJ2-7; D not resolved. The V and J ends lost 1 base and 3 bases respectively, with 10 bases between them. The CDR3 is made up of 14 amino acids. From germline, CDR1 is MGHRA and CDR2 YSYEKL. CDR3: CASSQGIPGYEQYF. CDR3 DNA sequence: TGCGCCAGCAGCCAAGGGATACCGGGCTACGAGCAGTACTTC.

The chain's CDR3 is CSARAVGQGGNQPQHF. The CDR3 DNA is TGCAGTGCTAGAGCGGTGGGACAGGGAGGGAATCAGCCCCAGCATTTT. V is TRBV20-1 and J is TRBJ1-5; 9 bases agree with TRBD1. The V gene end was trimmed by 1 base and the J gene end by 4 bases; junction bases not matched to a gene: 8. Looked up from germline, CDR1 is DFQATT and CDR2 is SNEGSKA (reference sequence). The CDR3 contains 16 residues.

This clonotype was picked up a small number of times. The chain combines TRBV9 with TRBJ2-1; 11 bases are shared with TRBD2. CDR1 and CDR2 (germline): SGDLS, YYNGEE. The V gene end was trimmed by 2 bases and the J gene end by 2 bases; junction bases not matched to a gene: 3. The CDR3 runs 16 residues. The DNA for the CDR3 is TGTGCCAGCAGCGTGGGACTAGCGGCTACCTACAATGAGCAGTTCTTC. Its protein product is CASSVGLAATYNEQFF. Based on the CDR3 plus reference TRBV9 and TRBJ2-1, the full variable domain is DSGVTQTPKHLITATGQRVTLRCSPRSGDLSVYWYQQSLDQGLQFLIQYYNGEERAKGNILERFSAQQFPDLHSELNLSSLELGDSALYFCASSVGLAATYNEQFFGPGTRLTVL.

This CDR3 reads CASSYSGWTANTEAFF. The CDR3, as DNA: TGTGCCAGCAGTTATTCGGGCTGGACAGCCAACACTGAAGCTTTCTTT. This chain connects TRBV6-2 or TRBV6-3 to TRBJ1-1; the D gene is possibly TRBD1 (6 bases). Germline CDR1 reads MNHEY; CDR2 reads SVGEGT. CDR3 size: 16 residues. V was clipped by 3 bases and J by 2 bases, with 16 bases between them.